These 19 T cell receptor beta chains were sequenced from one sample in a study of cytomegalovirus exposure and HLA in healthy donors. The study ran its PCR with 60 Vbeta and 13 Jbeta primers. Only in-frame clones appear in the TCRdb table, and some are missing; sequencing was by immunoSEQ multiplex PCR. This table has 200,000 to 250,000 clones, more than 65% appearing once. The specimen sequenced was PBMCs. These receptors came from a man younger than 35 in good health and CMV-seronegative.

This chain uses TRBV7-8 with TRBJ2-7; 13 nucleotides agree with TRBD2. The CDR3 length is 17 residues. CDR1 and CDR2 from the germline V gene are SGHVS and FQNEAQ. Trimming removed 5 bases from V and 2 bases from J; junction bases left unmatched: 9. CDR3 in amino acids: CASSPGLAGDVTYEQYF. In DNA, the CDR3 is TGTGCCAGCAGCCCCGGACTAGCGGGAGATGTCACCTACGAGCAGTACTTC.

The rearrangement joins TRBV11-2 to TRBJ2-7; 7 bases line up with TRBD2. The germline gives CDR1 SGHAT, CDR2 FQNNGV. V shed 1 base and J 3 bases; nucleotides not matched to a gene: 12. This CDR3 spans 17 amino acids. CDR3: CASSLVGGLAAYYEQYF. DNA for the CDR3: TGTGCCAGCAGCTTAGTCGGTGGGCTAGCGGCTTACTACGAGCAGTACTTC.

This chain uses TRBV28 with TRBJ2-7, with 10 bases fitting TRBD2. The germline V gene has CDR1 MDHEN and CDR2 SYDVKM. V dropped 1 base and J dropped 8; count of bases not matched to a gene: 8. The CDR3 is 15 residues long. The CDR3 here is CASSLSLAGPTKQYF. Here the CDR3 DNA reads TGTGCCAGCAGTTTATCACTAGCGGGGCCTACGAAGCAGTACTTC.

The rearrangement uses TRBV5-4 and TRBJ1-6; D remains ambiguous. CDR1 is SGHNT and CDR2 is YYREEE in the germline V gene (reference sequence). V dropped 0 bases and J dropped 3 bases, with 10 bases sitting between them. The CDR3 length is 16 residues. CDR3 DNA: TGTGCCAGCAGCTTGGGAGGGTACGGCTATAATTCACCCCTCCACTTT. Protein sequence: CASSLGGYGYNSPLHF.

This sequence joins TRBV5-8 and TRBJ2-5, with a tentative D call TRBD2 (5 bases). V was pared by 0 bases and J by 1 base, with 10 bases between. The CDR3 is 15 amino acids. Germline CDR1 and CDR2: SGHTS and YDEGEE. CDR3 DNA sequence: TGTGCCAGCAGCTTGGCACTCGGGGTCCAAGAGACCCAGTACTTC. Amino acids: CASSLALGVQETQYF.

The genes are TRBV2 and TRBJ2-6, with D tentatively TRBD1 (6 bases). Germline V lookup: CDR1 SNHLY, CDR2 FYNNEI. V lost 7 bases and J 0 bases, leaving 10 bases between the germline ends. The CDR3 has 15 amino acids. The CDR3 bases are TGTGCCAGCATTAGGGGGAACTCTGGGGCCAACGTCCTGACTTTC. It codes for CASIRGNSGANVLTF. The full variable domain, rest sourced from reference TRBV2 and TRBJ2-6, is EPEVTQTPSHQVTQMGQEVILRCVPISNHLYFYWYRQILGQKVEFLVSFYNNEISEKSEIFDDQFSVERPDGSNFTLKIRSTKLEDSAMYFCASIRGNSGANVLTFGAGSRLTVL.

The chain employs TRBV5-4 and TRBJ2-2; the match to TRBD1 covers 7 bases. The CDR3 is 17 residues long. Germline V gene sequence: CDR1 SGHNT, CDR2 YYREEE (reference sequence). The trim removed 0 bases at V and 1 base at J, leaving 6 bases unmatched. The CDR3 loop reads CASSLDWDSMNTGELFF. In DNA form, the CDR3 reads TGTGCCAGCAGCTTGGATTGGGACAGCATGAACACCGGGGAGCTGTTTTTT.

This clone was seen just once. The chain combines TRBV18 with TRBJ1-1; D is perhaps TRBD1 (6 bases). The V gene lost 6 bases and the J gene lost 5 bases, with 19 bases spanning the gap. Germline lookup yields CDR1 KGHSH and CDR2 LQKENI. The CDR3 consists of 15 residues. The DNA for the CDR3 is TGTGCCAGCTCCAGGGGTGGGGGTCCGGGGACTGAAGCTTTCTTT. This encodes CASSRGGGPGTEAFF.

The chain employs TRBV6-5 and TRBJ1-5; D might be TRBD1 (5 bases). The CDR3 is 13 amino acids. The germline CDR1 and CDR2 sequences are MNHEY and SVGAGI. The V end was cut by 10 bases, the J end by 6 bases, with 16 bases between. The CDR3 is CATTAGVGQPQHF. For the CDR3, the DNA is TGTGCCACCACCGCGGGGGTGGGTCAGCCCCAGCATTTT.

The V call is TRBV4-1, the J call TRBJ1-5; D unclear. V was clipped by 4 bases and J by 7 bases, with 11 bases between them. Germline V CDR1 and CDR2: MGHRA, YSYEKL. The CDR3 sequence is 13 residues long. The CDR3 nucleotides read TGCGCCAGCAGCCGATCTCTTCTACAGCCCCAGCATTTT. This sequence encodes CASSRSLLQPQHF.

The chain links TRBV27 to TRBJ1-1; weak D call: TRBD1 (5 bases). V was clipped by 1 base and J by 5 bases, with 11 bases between them. This CDR3 spans 14 amino acids. Germline lookup yields CDR1 MNHEY and CDR2 SMNVEV (reference sequence). The CDR3 here is CASSLFSGRTEAFF. DNA of the CDR3: TGTGCCAGCAGTTTATTTTCAGGGAGGACTGAAGCTTTCTTT.

This clone was seen a single time. This chain connects TRBV18 to TRBJ2-3; TRBD2 matches at 7 bases. Germline CDR1 is KGHSH and CDR2 is LQKENI. The CDR3 totals 15 residues. Trimming removed 6 bases from V and 4 bases from J; junction bases left unmatched: 10. CDR3 in DNA: TGTGCCAGCTCCCTCAAGCGGGAAAGGGCAGATACGCAGTATTTT. This sequence encodes CASSLKRERADTQYF.

This chain joins TRBV5-6 and TRBJ2-7, with 9 bases that match TRBD1. V was pared by 4 bases and J by 5 bases, with 4 bases of the junction left unmatched. Germline V CDR1 and CDR2: SGHDT, YYEEEE. CDR3 length: 13 amino acids. In DNA form, the CDR3 reads TGTGCCAGCAGCGCAACAGGGGGCGACGAGCAGTACTTC. It is translated as CASSATGGDEQYF.

The chain has TRBV10-2 and TRBJ2-1; D is possibly TRBD1 (9 bases). Looked up from germline, CDR1 is WSHSY and CDR2 is SAAADI. Trimming removed 10 bases at V and 9 bases at J, with 28 bases between. This CDR3 region has 16 residues. The DNA for the CDR3 is TGCGCCACCCGGGACAGGGTAAGAAGCGGGAGTGGTGAGCAGTTCTTC. Its translation is CATRDRVRSGSGEQFF.

The CDR3 spells CASSPTGAEAFF. CDR3 bases: TGTGCCAGCAGCCCTACAGGGGCTGAAGCTTTCTTT. The V call is TRBV7-9, the J call TRBJ1-1; 7 bases are shared with TRBD1. The V and J ends lost 5 bases and 6 bases, in that order; junction bases with no gene match: 3. Looked up from germline, CDR1 is SEHNR and CDR2 is FQNEAQ (reference sequence). The CDR3 has 12 residues.

This clone was observed a handful of times. V usage is TRBV5-6 and J usage is TRBJ1-2, with D perhaps TRBD1 (6 bases). The CDR3 covers 13 residues. Germline V gives CDR1 SGHDT, CDR2 YYEEEE. V shed 4 bases and J shed 8 bases, with 15 bases lying between them. This CDR3 reads CASSARQASGYTF. DNA of the CDR3: TGTGCCAGCAGCGCCAGACAGGCATCGGGCTACACCTTC.

A single count supports this clone. The gene calls are TRBV4-2 and TRBJ2-7, with D perhaps matching TRBD2 (6 bases). CDR1 and CDR2 from the germline V gene are LGHNA and YNFKEQ. The germline V and J ends were trimmed by 0 bases and 0 bases, with 12 bases remaining between them. The CDR3 is made up of 16 amino acids. The CDR3 coding sequence is TGTGCCAGCAGCCAAGATTGGGGGGAGAGCTCCTACGAGCAGTACTTC. Translating it yields CASSQDWGESSYEQYF.

This clone appeared a single time. The chain couples TRBV19 to TRBJ1-2; the D is unclear. Germline V CDR1 and CDR2: LNHDA, SQIVND (reference sequence). This CDR3 spans 12 amino acids. The ends were cut back, 4 bases at V and 7 bases at J, with 10 bases in the middle. DNA for the CDR3: TGTGCCAGTAGTAGTGGCGGGTGTGGCTACACCTTC. Residues: CASSSGGCGYTF.

This clone has just one count. This chain connects TRBV10-2 to TRBJ2-1; no definite D call. Germline values: CDR1 WSHSY, CDR2 SAAADI. CDR3 size: 12 residues. The V end lost 10 bases, the J end lost 8 bases, and 15 bases lay between the germline ends. CDR3 region: CATAPSRDEQFF. The CDR3 coding sequence is TGCGCCACCGCCCCCTCTCGCGATGAGCAGTTCTTC.